This TCR beta chain derives from a study of T cells after yellow fever vaccination. Study-wide results and limits: A secondary response was less intense yet reached its peak sooner, at day 5 versus 15.

This clonotype has a handful of counts. Antigen specificity is unknown. Trimming took 2 bases from V and 1 from J; bases not matched to a gene: 4. CDR1 is LGHDT, CDR2 YNNKEL, per germline (reference sequence). The CDR3 runs to 15 residues. TCRdb fed the 5' RACE reads into MiXCR, producing one record per CDR3 protein. There are under 600,000 distinct CDR3 sequences in the sample; 20% to 25% occur only once, and 16% lies in the top ten. V gene TRBV3-1 combines with J gene TRBJ1-1; 7 bases are a match to TRBD1. This material consisted of PBMCs, taken less than 25 days after the first yellow fever vaccination. The TCR sequence derives from a man younger than 35 who received the YFV17D yellow fever vaccine. The CDR3 region is CASSQSRQGNTEAFF. In DNA, the CDR3 is TGTGCCAGCAGCCAAAGCCGACAGGGGAACACTGAAGCTTTCTTT.